The 16 T cell receptor beta chains below come from one sample, sequenced in a study of human T cells and chemical hapten exposure. One entry per CDR3 protein, called by TCRdb with MiXCR from the RACE reads. The sample holds over 35,000 distinct CDR3 sequences, roughly 13% seen once. Time point in this sample: patch test 3, about 24 weeks after DPC sensitization. Specified treatment: therapeutic diphenylcyclopropenone sensitization with weekly scalp DPC. Someone pulled total RNA out of unfractionated whole blood. The sequencing here drew on whole blood, taken in connection with sensitization to the hapten diphenylcyclopropenone (DPC). Source of these receptors: a woman between 40 and 50 years old with alopecia areata. Some clones in this sample may be carry-over from other donors' samples.

The chain carries TRBV5-6 and TRBJ2-5; D ambiguous. The CDR3 consists of 14 residues. V gave up 7 bases and J gave up 3 bases, with 16 bases separating them. Per germline, CDR1 SGHDT and CDR2 YYEEEE. CDR3: CASSFYGVKETQYF. For the CDR3, the DNA is TGTGCCAGCTCCTTCTACGGCGTTAAAGAGACCCAGTACTTC.

This clonotype has at least ten counts. The chain links TRBV20-1 to TRBJ2-7, with TRBD2 matching 11 bases. The CDR3 contains 14 residues. V was pared by 5 bases and J by 3 bases, with 6 bases of the junction left unmatched. Looked up from germline, CDR1 is DFQATT and CDR2 is SNEGSKA (reference sequence). CDR3 sequence reads: CSAGGLAAYYEQYF. The CDR3 nucleotides read TGCAGTGCTGGGGGACTAGCGGCTTACTACGAGCAGTACTTC.

J is TRBJ2-3 and V is TRBV21-1; no check of the table's D call, TRBD1, against the DNA was made. TRBV21-1 is recorded as a pseudogene. The CDR3 length is 16 residues. In nucleotides, the CDR3 is TGTGCCAGCAGCTTTAAGGGGGGACCCATCACAGATACGCAGTATTTT. Amino acid sequence: CASSFKGGPITDTQYF.

This rearrangement joins TRBV11-2 to TRBJ2-1; D unclear. Germline CDR1 and CDR2: SGHAT and FQNNGV. The CDR3 has 14 amino acids. V was shortened by 2 bases and J by 2 bases, with 7 bases between the two germline ends. For the CDR3, the DNA is TGTGCCAGCAGCTTATATGACACCTACAATGAGCAGTTCTTC. Translated: CASSLYDTYNEQFF.

This clonotype was observed many times. The chain recombines TRBV29-1 with TRBJ1-1; 8 positions match TRBD1. Germline lookup yields CDR1 SQVTM and CDR2 ANQGSEA. The J segment lost 4 bases and the V segment lost 2 bases, leaving 3 bases of the junction unmatched. The CDR3 sequence is 13 residues long. In nucleotides, the CDR3 is TGCAGCGTTGAAACTACAGGGGGCACTGAAGCTTTCTTT. Its translation is CSVETTGGTEAFF.

This chain joins TRBV28 and TRBJ2-7; a weak D match, TRBD2 (5 bases). The V gene's germline CDR1 is MDHEN and CDR2 SYDVKM. V dropped 4 bases and J dropped 6 bases, with 25 bases sitting between them. The CDR3 covers 17 residues. DNA of the CDR3: TGTGCCAGCAGTTCCGCTTGGAGGTCTGATTGGATGTCCGAGCAGTACTTC. Translated: CASSSAWRSDWMSEQYF.

This clonotype was detected only a few times. The CDR3 region has the DNA TGTGCCAGCAGACCCGGGACTAGCGGAAACAATGAGCAGTTCTTC. Amino acid sequence: CASRPGTSGNNEQFF. The V call is TRBV3-1, the J call TRBJ2-1; 11 bases agree with TRBD2. This CDR3 is built from 15 residues. Germline values: CDR1 LGHDT, CDR2 YNNKEL (reference sequence). After removal of 6 bases from V and 5 bases from J, the junction contained 6 bases not matched to a gene.

This clonotype came up many times. This chain uses TRBV5-1 with TRBJ2-7; tentatively, D is TRBD1 (5 bases). The CDR3 length is 16 residues. Germline values: CDR1 SGHRS, CDR2 YFSETQ. V lost 0 bases to trimming and J lost 2 bases, with 15 bases between them. This CDR3 reads CASSLAPGRVTYEQYF. CDR3 nucleotide sequence: TGCGCCAGCAGCTTGGCCCCGGGCAGGGTAACCTACGAGCAGTACTTC.

The chain links TRBV12-3 or TRBV12-4 to TRBJ1-1; tentative D call: TRBD1 (5 bases). V dropped 3 bases and J dropped 3 bases, with 8 bases sitting between them. The CDR3 is 13 amino acids. CDR3: CASSFSRDTEAFF. The CDR3 DNA follows: TGTGCCAGCAGTTTTAGCAGGGACACTGAAGCTTTCTTT.

This clonotype was recorded at least ten times. The chain couples TRBV29-1 to TRBJ2-1; 13 bases are a match to TRBD2. V lost 3 bases to trimming and J lost 9 bases; unmatched junction nucleotides: 5. The CDR3 length is 14 residues. Germline V gene sequence: CDR1 SQVTM, CDR2 ANQGSEA. CDR3: CSVDRTSGSGEQFF. As DNA, the CDR3 is TGCAGCGTTGATCGGACTAGCGGGAGTGGTGAGCAGTTCTTC.

The genes are TRBV10-3 and TRBJ2-7; D is ambiguous. Trimming stripped 6 bases from V and 4 bases from J, with 7 bases between. The CDR3 consists of 11 residues. In germline, CDR1 is ENHRY, CDR2 SYGVKD. The CDR3 loop reads CAISQAYEQYF. CDR3 DNA: TGTGCCATCAGCCAAGCGTACGAGCAGTACTTC.

The chain combines TRBV29-1 with TRBJ2-2, with D perhaps matching TRBD2 (6 bases). Trimming removed 4 bases from V and 4 bases from J, with 13 bases in between. Per germline, CDR1 SQVTM and CDR2 ANQGSEA. The CDR3 extends over 14 amino acids. CDR3 nucleotide sequence: TGCAGCGTTGTTCGGCAGGGAGGCACCGGGGAGCTGTTTTTT. It translates to CSVVRQGGTGELFF.

The chain carries TRBV28 and TRBJ2-7; D could derive from TRBD1 or TRBD2 (6 bases each). The CDR3 runs 14 residues. The V gene lost 5 bases and the J gene lost 4 bases, with 15 bases spanning the gap. Germline V gene lookup returns CDR1 MDHEN and CDR2 SYDVKM. Here the CDR3 DNA reads TGTGCCAGCAGTCCCCAGGGGAGCGGGTACGAGCAGTACTTC. As protein: CASSPQGSGYEQYF.

This clonotype was seen ten or more times. The CDR3: CASSVASGGEETQYF. Here the CDR3 DNA reads TGTGCCAGCAGCGTAGCTAGCGGGGGAGAAGAGACCCAGTACTTC. The V and J genes are TRBV9 and TRBJ2-5; 10 bases are a match to TRBD2. Germline V gene sequence: CDR1 SGDLS, CDR2 YYNGEE. V gave up 0 bases and J gave up 3 bases; unmatched junction bases: 2. The CDR3 covers 15 residues.

The rearrangement uses TRBV27 and TRBJ1-6; no clear D gene. Trimming removed 7 bases at V and 3 bases at J, with 7 bases between. This CDR3 contains 13 residues. Germline V gives CDR1 MNHEY, CDR2 SMNVEV (reference sequence). The CDR3 loop is CASMKLYNSPLHF. DNA for the CDR3: TGTGCCAGCATGAAACTCTATAATTCACCCCTCCACTTT.

The CDR3 loop reads CASRETASYEQYF. The CDR3 nucleotides are TGCGCCAGCAGGGAGACAGCCTCCTACGAGCAGTACTTC. The rearrangement joins TRBV5-1 to TRBJ2-7; weak D call: TRBD1 (5 bases). Trimming took 5 bases from V and 0 from J, leaving 9 bases between them. Germline CDR1 and CDR2: SGHRS and YFSETQ. The CDR3 is 13 residues long.